This paragraph covers one TCR beta chain sequence. Antigen: not known. V was trimmed by 4 bases and J by 1 base, leaving 12 bases between them. CDR3 length: 15 residues. TCR alpha and TCR beta cDNA libraries carrying sample barcodes and UMIs came from 5'RACE with constant-segment primers. TCRdb re-derived calls from the 5' RACE reads in MiXCR, one entry per CDR3 protein. The sample consists of about 390,000 distinct CDR3 sequences, 16% of them appearing once. This entry is derived from a study of T-cell memory formation after mild COVID-19. In the study overall: Clusters were largely donor specific.

Overall study findings and caveats: A balance of CD4 and CD8 characterized clones contracting day 15 to 85, whereas later expanders leaned CD4+. Mainly in CM and EM were contracting CD4+ clones; CD8+ were in EMRA.

The specimen sequenced was PBMCs or a T cell subset sorted from them (not recorded which). The chain recombines TRBV12-3 or TRBV12-4 with TRBJ2-3; perhaps TRBD2 as D (6 bases). This TCR derives from a man between 18 and 35 years old who had mild COVID-19 (a few samples of this study predate the infection). Cell type and time point are not known. The CDR3 nucleotides read TGTGCCAGCAGTTCCCCCGCTAGCGGCACAGATACGCAGTATTTT. It encodes CASSSPASGTDTQYF.